The 3 T cell receptor beta chains below were found in one sample sequenced in a study of identical twins. MiXCR, run by TCRdb on the 5' RACE reads, gives a single entry per CDR3 protein. The data contain under 300,000 distinct CDR3 sequences, roughly 13% of them singletons. These data were also filed under a second study, of yellow fever vaccine responses in identical twins.

The sample comprised memory (CD45RO+) T cells sorted from blood. The receptor set was obtained from a young woman in good health.

This chain connects TRBV24-1 to TRBJ2-1; the D call may be TRBD1 or TRBD2 (5 bases each). From germline, CDR1 is KGHDR and CDR2 SFDVKD. The CDR3 spans 16 residues. V was trimmed by 2 bases and J by 6 bases, leaving 16 bases between them. Here the CDR3 reads CATSDSTRGDSNEQFF. DNA for the CDR3: TGTGCCACCAGTGATTCAACTAGGGGCGATTCCAATGAGCAGTTCTTC.

V gene TRBV28 combines with J gene TRBJ1-2; 7 bases agree with TRBD1. The V gene's germline CDR1 is MDHEN and CDR2 SYDVKM. This CDR3 comprises 14 residues. Unmatched junction bases numbered 12, after V lost 8 bases and J lost 6 bases. This CDR3 is CASGLPGQPDGYTF. The CDR3 DNA reads TGTGCCAGCGGCCTCCCGGGACAGCCTGATGGCTACACCTTC.

This clonotype has only a few counts. This chain connects TRBV6-1 to TRBJ2-4; 7 bases match TRBD1. Germline V gives CDR1 MNHNS, CDR2 SASEGT. V lost 6 bases and J lost 4; bases outside the gene matches: 6. This CDR3 comprises 14 residues. CDR3 DNA: TGTGCCAGCAGCACCGGGACAGCGAAAAACATTCAGTACTTC. It is translated as CASSTGTAKNIQYF.